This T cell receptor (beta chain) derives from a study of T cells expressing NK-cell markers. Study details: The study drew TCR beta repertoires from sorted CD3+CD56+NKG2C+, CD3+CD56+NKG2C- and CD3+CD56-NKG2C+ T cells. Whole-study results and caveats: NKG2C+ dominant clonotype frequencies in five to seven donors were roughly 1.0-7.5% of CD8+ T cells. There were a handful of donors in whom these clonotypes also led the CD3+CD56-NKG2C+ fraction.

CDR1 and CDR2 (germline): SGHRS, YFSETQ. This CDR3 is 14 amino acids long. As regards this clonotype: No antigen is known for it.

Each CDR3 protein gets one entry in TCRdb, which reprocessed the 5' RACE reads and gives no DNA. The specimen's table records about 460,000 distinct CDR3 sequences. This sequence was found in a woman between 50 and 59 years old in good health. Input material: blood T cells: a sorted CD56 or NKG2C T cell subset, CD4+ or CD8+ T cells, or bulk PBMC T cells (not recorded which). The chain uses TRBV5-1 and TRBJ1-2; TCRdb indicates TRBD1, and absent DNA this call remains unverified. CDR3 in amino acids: CASSSGTAGTGYTF.